The 18 T cell receptor beta chains below all came from one sample that was sequenced in a study of control samples from healthy donors and cancer patients. Only in-frame clones appear in the TCRdb table, and some are missing; sequencing was by immunoSEQ multiplex PCR. The sample lists 150,000 to 200,000 clones, about 94% occurring once. The sample consisted of blood. The receptor source for this set is a woman between 40 and 50 years old in good health.

The CDR3 loop reads CASSSPRGAGLNTEAFF. The CDR3 region has the DNA TGTGCCAGCAGCTCCCCAAGGGGGGCAGGACTGAACACTGAAGCTTTCTTT. The chain has TRBV7-2 and TRBJ1-1; D is possibly TRBD1 (6 bases). Germline loops: CDR1 SGHTA, CDR2 FQGNSA. This CDR3 comprises 17 residues. V was trimmed by 4 bases and J by 0 bases, leaving 18 bases between them.

The CDR3 region has the DNA TGCAGTGCTAGTCTGGGACCGCTTTTAACCCAGTACTTC. This sequence encodes CSASLGPLLTQYF. V and J are TRBV20-1 and TRBJ2-5, with D tentatively TRBD1 or TRBD2 (5 bases each). CDR3 length: 13 residues. Germline CDR1 DFQATT, CDR2 SNEGSKA (reference sequence). Trimming stripped 3 bases from V and 8 bases from J, with 16 bases between.

The chain is built from TRBV7-9 and TRBJ1-1; no reliable D call. Germline V lookup: CDR1 SEHNR, CDR2 FQNEAQ (reference sequence). Trimming cost V 5 bases and J 2 bases, with 9 bases left between them. CDR3 length: 13 amino acids. CDR3 in amino acids: CASSPPINTEAFF. DNA for the CDR3: TGTGCCAGCAGCCCTCCTATCAACACTGAAGCTTTCTTT.

The V call is TRBV20-1, the J call TRBJ2-2; the D is unclear. Germline-derived CDR1 and CDR2 are DFQATT and SNEGSKA (reference sequence). The CDR3 contains 18 residues. The ends were cut back, 3 bases at V and 1 base at J, with 21 bases in the middle. CDR3: CSASEVLGRSGNTGELFF. For the CDR3, the DNA is TGCAGTGCTAGTGAAGTATTAGGTAGATCCGGGAACACCGGGGAGCTGTTTTTT.

The V call is TRBV5-1, the J call TRBJ2-4; no clear D. CDR1 and CDR2 (germline): SGHRS, YFSETQ. V gave up 3 bases and J gave up 0 bases, with 16 bases separating them. The CDR3 consists of 17 residues. The CDR3 reads CASSSNPVSEAKNIQYF. The DNA of the CDR3 is TGCGCCAGCAGCTCCAATCCTGTCAGTGAAGCCAAAAACATTCAGTACTTC.

This rearrangement joins TRBV30 to TRBJ2-3; TRBD2 might be the D (5 bases). The length of the CDR3 is 14 residues. Trimming stripped 4 bases from V and 8 bases from J, with 19 bases between. CDR1 is GTSNPN, CDR2 SVGIG, per germline (reference sequence). CDR3 bases: TGTGCCTGGAATAACAACGGTAACGGGATTACGCAGTATTTT. Amino acids: CAWNNNGNGITQYF.

This chain links TRBV5-1 with TRBJ1-2; the D is unclear. Germline V gene sequence: CDR1 SGHRS, CDR2 YFSETQ. V lost 4 bases and J 8 bases, leaving 9 bases between the germline ends. The CDR3 extends over 11 amino acids. The CDR3: CASSLDGGYTF. The DNA for the CDR3 is TGCGCCAGCAGCCTAGACGGGGGCTACACCTTC. The full variable domain, rest sourced from reference TRBV5-1 and TRBJ1-2, is KAGVTQTPRYLIKTRGQQVTLSCSPISGHRSVSWYQQTPGQGLQFLFEYFSETQRNKGNFPGRFSGRQFSNSRSEMNVSTLELGDSALYLCASSLDGGYTFGSGTRLTVV.

The J gene is TRBJ1-2, the V gene TRBV10-2; D might be TRBD1 (5 bases). Germline CDR1 is WSHSY and CDR2 is SAAADI. Between the trimmed V and J ends, which lost 8 bases and 4 bases, there was a span of 14 bases. The CDR3 runs 13 residues. The CDR3 protein is CASGAETIYGYTF. CDR3 bases: TGCGCCAGCGGGGCAGAAACCATCTATGGCTACACCTTC.

J is TRBJ1-1 and V is TRBV18; the D gene is possibly TRBD1 (6 bases). Trimming took off 4 bases at V and 5 bases at J, with 11 bases between the two ends. The germline CDR1 and CDR2 sequences are KGHSH and LQKENI. The CDR3 loop spans 13 amino acids. The CDR3, as DNA: TGTGCCAGCTCACAAATCAGGGGAACTGAAGCTTTCTTT. Translating it yields CASSQIRGTEAFF.

V gene TRBV5-1 combines with J gene TRBJ2-5, with 7 positions matching TRBD1. V trimming: 2 bases; J trimming: 2 bases; junction bases outside the gene matches: 3. The CDR3 has 14 amino acids. Germline values: CDR1 SGHRS, CDR2 YFSETQ. CDR3 coding DNA: TGCGCCAGCAGCTTAGGACAGGCACAAGAGACCCAGTACTTC. It codes for CASSLGQAQETQYF.

This clone was seen only a few times. The genes are TRBV7-9 and TRBJ1-1, with D hard to call. The germline V gene encodes CDR1 SEHNR and CDR2 FQNEAQ (reference sequence). There are 15 residues in the CDR3. The V gene lost 5 bases and the J gene lost 0 bases, with 13 bases spanning the gap. The chain's CDR3 is CASSPWLDLNTEAFF. The CDR3 region has the DNA TGTGCCAGCAGCCCCTGGTTGGACCTGAACACTGAAGCTTTCTTT.

This chain uses TRBV7-9 with TRBJ1-2, with TRBD1 matching over 10 bases. J gave up 5 bases and V 0 bases, and 6 bases lay outside the gene matches. This CDR3 is 16 amino acids long. Germline assignment: CDR1 SEHNR and CDR2 FQNEAQ (reference sequence). The CDR3 sequence is CASSLASGTGVYGYTF. CDR3 nucleotide sequence: TGTGCCAGCAGCTTAGCCTCCGGGACAGGGGTATATGGCTACACCTTC.

This clone was found once. CDR3 DNA: TGTGCCAGCAGTGAACTACAGGGAATTTCACCCCTCCACTTT. Protein sequence: CASSELQGISPLHF. The chain combines TRBV2 with TRBJ1-6; D is possibly TRBD1 (6 bases). The CDR3 totals 14 residues. Trimming took off 2 bases at V and 9 bases at J, with 11 bases between the two ends. Germline CDR1 is SNHLY and CDR2 is FYNNEI. The entire variable domain, with the rest obtained from reference TRBV2 and TRBJ1-6, is as follows: EPEVTQTPSHQVTQMGQEVILRCVPISNHLYFYWYRQILGQKVEFLVSFYNNEISEKSEIFDDQFSVERPDGSNFTLKIRSTKLEDSAMYFCASSELQGISPLHFGNGTRLTVT.

The chain employs TRBV6-2 or TRBV6-3 and TRBJ1-2, with 8 bases lining up with TRBD1. Per germline, CDR1 MNHEY and CDR2 SVGEGT. The ends lost 6 bases at V and 6 bases at J; junction bases unmatched: 3. This CDR3 region has 12 residues. CDR3 sequence reads: CASSPDRDGYTF. As DNA, the CDR3 is TGTGCCAGCAGCCCGGACAGGGATGGCTACACCTTC.

V gene TRBV28 combines with J gene TRBJ1-6; TRBD1 agrees at 7 bases. Germline CDR1 reads MDHEN; CDR2 reads SYDVKM. After removal of 6 bases from V and 5 bases from J, the junction contained 7 bases not matched to a gene. This CDR3 has 15 amino acids. CDR3 nucleotides: TGTGCCAGCAGGAATGCAGGGGGAGATAATTCACCCCTCCACTTT. It translates to CASRNAGGDNSPLHF.

The chain has TRBV20-1 and TRBJ2-7; D unresolved. V was shortened by 4 bases and J by 1 base, with 5 bases between the two germline ends. Germline loops: CDR1 DFQATT, CDR2 SNEGSKA (reference sequence). This CDR3 region has 11 residues. The DNA for the CDR3 is TGCAGTGCTACACTATCCTACGAGCAGTACTTC. Protein: CSATLSYEQYF.

This clone appeared once. The sample contains more than one DNA sequence encoding this CDR3. The CDR3 reads CASSQAKQGPGNTIYF. The DNA for the CDR3 is TGCGCCAGCAGCCAGGCCAAGCAGGGTCCCGGAAACACCATATATTTT. The genes are TRBV4-3 and TRBJ1-3, with D tentatively TRBD1 (5 bases). Germline-derived CDR1 and CDR2 are LGHNA and YSLEER. Trimming removed 3 bases from V and 4 bases from J, with 16 bases in between. The length of the CDR3 is 16 residues.

In this sample, this clone turned up a few times. V usage is TRBV10-3 and J usage is TRBJ2-3; D is unclear. The germline CDR1 and CDR2 sequences are ENHRY and SYGVKD. V lost 2 bases and J 0 bases, leaving 9 bases between the germline ends. This CDR3 is 15 amino acids long. As DNA, the CDR3 is TGTGCCATCAGTGAGGTTGGCAGGAGCACAGATACGCAGTATTTT. It codes for CAISEVGRSTDTQYF.